This T cell receptor (beta chain) was recovered during a study of blood T cell repertoires in COVID-19. On the study more broadly: The samples span acute and convalescent COVID-19 from the United States, Italy and Spain. PBMCs, B-cell-depleted T cells, or T cells provided the cDNA or gDNA that made up the material.

Seattle enrolled patients during active infection and tracked them longitudinally. CDR1 and CDR2 (germline): SGDLS, YYNGEE. Trimming shortened V by 0 bases and J by 2 bases, and 14 bases separated the two germline ends. The CDR3 is 16 residues long. Original methodology: Estimation of nucleated cell counts relied on the amplification of reference gene primers. Libraries were prepared by immunoSEQ multiplex PCR; TCRdb keeps only in-frame clonotypes and omits some of them. The DNA gave D and trimming, while V, J and clone size come from that table. The top ten hold 2% of the sample, which has approximately 170,000 clones, over 85% seen once.

The sample taken for sequencing was peripheral blood. This TCR derives from a woman aged 55-70 years with COVID-19, enrolled during active disease. The rearrangement uses TRBV9 and TRBJ1-2, with D hard to call. CDR3 protein: CASSVATATNNYGYTF. The CDR3, as DNA: TGTGCCAGCAGCGTAGCTACAGCCACGAACAACTATGGCTACACCTTC.